The next 4 T cell receptor beta chains were all read from a single sample in a study of blood T cell repertoires in COVID-19 (dated by TCRdb to about 2020). The library was produced with the immunoSEQ multiplex PCR assay. Sourced from immuneACCESS, this table was stored by TCRdb with only in-frame sequences that have V and J called. A share of the clones is absent; for the studies checked, an unresolved V gene accounts for under half, and the remainder has no known explanation. The sample data list 140,000 to 150,000 clones, and 65% to 85% of these were observed just once. Jointly, the top ten make up 8.9% of the sample. Sequences were obtained from peripheral blood. The receptors here all came from a man aged 30-40 years with COVID-19, enrolled during active disease.

This clone was counted a single time. This rearrangement joins TRBV6-5 to TRBJ2-7, with TRBD1 as a possible D gene (5 bases). Looked up from germline, CDR1 is MNHEY and CDR2 is SVGAGI. The V and J ends lost 2 bases and 5 bases respectively, with 13 bases between them. The CDR3 consists of 14 residues. CDR3 region: CASSYTGASDEQYF. The CDR3 DNA follows: TGTGCCAGCAGTTACACTGGGGCCAGCGACGAGCAGTACTTC.

This clone showed up just a few times. The rearrangement joins TRBV6-6 to TRBJ2-1; D remains unclear. The germline gives CDR1 MNHNY, CDR2 SVGAGI (reference sequence). V was shortened by 7 bases and J by 8 bases, with 9 bases between the two germline ends. This CDR3 spans 11 amino acids. The CDR3 DNA follows: TGTGCCAGCACCCTGTCCGATGAGCAGTTCTTC. Protein sequence: CASTLSDEQFF.

The genes are TRBV28 and TRBJ2-7; the D gene is possibly TRBD1 (5 bases). The germline gives CDR1 MDHEN, CDR2 SYDVKM. The CDR3 spans 15 residues. V was clipped by 6 bases and J by 7 bases, with 22 bases between them. CDR3 loop: CASSRRKTATGEQYF. The CDR3 DNA is TGTGCCAGCAGCCGCCGTAAGACAGCTACTGGGGAGCAGTACTTC.

The gene calls are TRBV10-1 and TRBJ2-1; 8 bases map to TRBD2. Per germline, CDR1 WNHNN and CDR2 SYGVQD (reference sequence). The CDR3 covers 16 residues. V lost 3 bases and J lost 7; bases outside the gene matches: 11. The CDR3: CASSDPGRAHGNEQFF. CDR3 bases: TGCGCCAGCAGTGACCCCGGGAGGGCCCACGGGAATGAGCAGTTCTTC.